A selection of T cell receptor beta chains follows, all from one sample in a study of cytomegalovirus exposure and HLA in healthy donors. The repertoire was sequenced with immunoSEQ multiplex PCR; TCRdb's copy has only in-frame clones and lacks some. The profile covers approximately 150,000 clones, with around 72% appearing a single time and approximately 1.5% taken by the ten largest. Sequencing was carried out using PBMCs. The receptors originated from a woman aged 18 to 35 in good health and CMV-seronegative. Each CDR3 is given with its conserved first and last residue. A D gene is named only where the DNA matches it firmly. For some rows the clone size is stated as once, few or many, or as a class when expanded; others skip it.

cdr3_aa: CASSVAGSREQYF
cdr3_nt: TGCGCCAGCAGCGTAGCGGGATCGAGGGAGCAGTACTTC
clone_size: few
v_call: TRBV5-1
j_call: TRBJ2-7
d_call: TRBD2

cdr3_aa: CASSAGQDTGELFF
cdr3_nt: TGTGCCAGCAGTGCGGGACAGGACACCGGGGAGCTGTTTTTT
clone_size: NA
v_call: TRBV6-4
j_call: TRBJ2-2
d_call: TRBD1

cdr3_aa: CASSESADFNEQFF
cdr3_nt: TGCGCCAGCAGTGAGTCTGCGGACTTCAATGAGCAGTTCTTC
clone_size: NA
v_call: TRBV10-2
j_call: TRBJ2-1
d_call: NA

cdr3_aa: CASSSTGIGYTF
cdr3_nt: TGTGCCAGCAGCTCTACAGGGATCGGCTACACCTTC
clone_size: NA
v_call: TRBV7-9
j_call: TRBJ1-2
d_call: NA

cdr3_aa: CASSPATPEQYF
cdr3_nt: TGTGCCAGCTCACCGGCAACCCCGGAGCAGTACTTC
clone_size: NA
v_call: TRBV18
j_call: TRBJ2-7
d_call: NA

cdr3_aa: CASSRGGVLYGYTF
cdr3_nt: TGTGCCAGCAGCCGGGGGGGCGTTCTCTATGGCTACACCTTC
clone_size: NA
v_call: TRBV4-2
j_call: TRBJ1-2
d_call: NA

cdr3_aa: CASSPQIGQGEQFF
cdr3_nt: TGTGCCAGTAGTCCCCAGATCGGACAGGGGGAGCAGTTCTTC
clone_size: NA
v_call: TRBV19
j_call: TRBJ2-1
d_call: TRBD1

cdr3_aa: CAISQRLAGETVSYEQYF
cdr3_nt: TGCGCCATCAGCCAAAGGCTAGCGGGCGAGACAGTATCTTACGAGCAGTACTTC
clone_size: NA
v_call: TRBV4-1
j_call: TRBJ2-7
d_call: TRBD2

cdr3_aa: CASSRKLGPYEQYF
cdr3_nt: TGTGCCAGCAGCCGAAAACTAGGACCCTACGAGCAGTACTTC
clone_size: NA
v_call: TRBV14
j_call: TRBJ2-7
d_call: NA

cdr3_aa: CASSEGQWEKLFF
cdr3_nt: TGTGCCAGCAGTGAAGGGCAGTGGGAAAAACTGTTTTTT
clone_size: NA
v_call: TRBV6-1
j_call: TRBJ1-4
d_call: NA

cdr3_aa: CASSPHSSGANVLTF
cdr3_nt: TGCGCCAGCAGCCCGCACTCCTCTGGGGCCAACGTCCTGACTTTC
clone_size: NA
v_call: TRBV5-1
j_call: TRBJ2-6
d_call: NA

cdr3_aa: CATIQGPSEANVLTF
cdr3_nt: TGTGCCACCATCCAGGGTCCCTCTGAGGCCAACGTCCTGACTTTC
clone_size: NA
v_call: TRBV15
j_call: TRBJ2-6
d_call: NA

cdr3_aa: CASSPQTPSGAGRGDTQYF
cdr3_nt: TGTGCCAGCAGCCCACAAACCCCAAGCGGGGCCGGCAGGGGAGATACGCAGTATTTT
clone_size: NA
v_call: TRBV4-2
j_call: TRBJ2-3
d_call: NA

cdr3_aa: CASSSGRENEQFF
cdr3_nt: TGTGCCAGCTCCAGCGGGAGAGAAAATGAGCAGTTCTTC
clone_size: NA
v_call: TRBV11-3
j_call: TRBJ2-1
d_call: TRBD2

cdr3_aa: CASSLDLFNEQFF
cdr3_nt: TGTGCCAGCAGCTTAGACCTTTTCAATGAGCAGTTCTTC
clone_size: NA
v_call: TRBV11-3
j_call: TRBJ2-1
d_call: NA

cdr3_aa: CAWSGPLGGGETQYF
cdr3_nt: TGTGCCTGGAGCGGTCCACTGGGGGGGGGAGAGACCCAGTACTTC
clone_size: NA
v_call: TRBV30
j_call: TRBJ2-5
d_call: TRBD2

cdr3_aa: CAIKLAGGGNEQFF
cdr3_nt: TGTGCCATCAAACTAGCGGGAGGCGGAAATGAGCAGTTCTTC
clone_size: NA
v_call: TRBV10-3
j_call: TRBJ2-1
d_call: TRBD2

cdr3_aa: CASSFLGELFF
cdr3_nt: TGTGCCAGCAGCTTTCTGGGGGAGCTGTTTTTT
clone_size: NA
v_call: TRBV5-6
j_call: TRBJ2-2
d_call: NA

cdr3_aa: CASSYPLYQETQYF
cdr3_nt: TGTGCCAGCAGCTACCCACTGTACCAAGAGACCCAGTACTTC
clone_size: NA
v_call: TRBV7-2
j_call: TRBJ2-5
d_call: NA

cdr3_aa: CASSFTQGAGEKLFF
cdr3_nt: TGTGCCAGCAGCTTTACACAGGGTGCAGGTGAAAAACTGTTTTTT
clone_size: once
v_call: TRBV11-2
j_call: TRBJ1-4
d_call: NA